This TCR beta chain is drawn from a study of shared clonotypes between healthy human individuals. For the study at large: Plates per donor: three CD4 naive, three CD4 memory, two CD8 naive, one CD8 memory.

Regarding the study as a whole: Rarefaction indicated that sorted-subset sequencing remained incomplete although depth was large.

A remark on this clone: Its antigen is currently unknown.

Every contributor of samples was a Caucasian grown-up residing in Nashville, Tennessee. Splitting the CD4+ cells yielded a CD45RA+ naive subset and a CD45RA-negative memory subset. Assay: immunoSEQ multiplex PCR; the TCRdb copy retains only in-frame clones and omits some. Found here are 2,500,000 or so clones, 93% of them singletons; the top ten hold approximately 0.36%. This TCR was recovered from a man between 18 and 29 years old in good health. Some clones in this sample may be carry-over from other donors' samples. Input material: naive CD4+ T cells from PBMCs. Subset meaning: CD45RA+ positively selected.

CDR3 nucleotides: TGTGCCAGCAGCTCCGGGACAGGGAACGAGCAGTACTTC. Residues: CASSSGTGNEQYF. V usage is TRBV7-3 and J usage is TRBJ2-7, with 9 bases that match TRBD1. The CDR3 spans 13 residues. In germline, CDR1 is SGHTA, CDR2 FQGTGA. The trim removed 4 bases at V and 5 bases at J, leaving 3 bases unmatched.